These 21 T cell receptor beta chains were sequenced from one sample in a study of T-cell reconstitution after alpha-beta-depleted transplantation in children. Unique molecular identifiers featured in how the TCRbeta library was prepared. TCRdb ran MiXCR on the PCR reads and lists one entry per CDR3 protein. Counted here are 98,000 or so distinct CDR3 sequences, about a quarter occurring once; the ten biggest clones make up about a fifth. This material consisted of PBMCs, taken before TCRalphabeta/CD19-depleted stem cell transplant. The receptors shown here come from a boy aged 2-15 years with acute lymphoblastic leukemia, due to receive a stem cell transplant.

This clonotype has a handful of counts. The rearrangement joins TRBV12-3 or TRBV12-4 to TRBJ2-3; D may match TRBD1 or TRBD2 (5 bases each). Trimming took off 3 bases at V and 6 bases at J, with 10 bases between the two ends. The CDR3 is 13 amino acids. The CDR3 loop is CASSFREGDTQYF. The DNA of the CDR3 is TGTGCCAGCAGTTTCCGCGAGGGGGATACGCAGTATTTT.

This clonotype showed up just a few times. The J gene is TRBJ2-7, the V gene TRBV15, with D tentatively TRBD2 (5 bases). The V end was cut by 3 bases, the J end by 7 bases, with 13 bases between. The CDR3 runs 13 residues. Germline loops: CDR1 LNHNV, CDR2 YYDKDF (reference sequence). The DNA for the CDR3 is TGTGCCACCAGCAGGGTGGGGAGAGAGGAGCAGTACTTC. Encoded protein: CATSRVGREEQYF.

This clonotype was recorded a few times. This chain links TRBV14 with TRBJ1-1; D ambiguous. The CDR3 covers 14 residues. Trimming removed 0 bases from V and 7 bases from J, with 12 bases in between. The germline CDR1 and CDR2 sequences are SGHDN and FVKESK. Here the CDR3 DNA reads TGTGCCAGCAGCCAAGAGTACGGGCGCGATGAAGCTTTCTTT. Residues: CASSQEYGRDEAFF.

The rearrangement uses TRBV10-3 and TRBJ1-4, with D possibly TRBD1 on 6 matching bases. Per germline, CDR1 ENHRY and CDR2 SYGVKD. CDR3 length equals 13 residues. Trimming left V 10 bases short and J 0 bases short, with 9 bases between. Here the CDR3 DNA reads TGTGCCACGAAGGGGGCAACTAATGAAAAACTGTTTTTT. This encodes CATKGATNEKLFF.

This clonotype was seen more than once but under ten times. This rearrangement joins TRBV5-1 to TRBJ2-2; tentative D call: TRBD2 (6 bases). The CDR3 has 17 amino acids. Trimming left V 4 bases short and J 7 bases short, with 23 bases between. Germline V gene lookup returns CDR1 SGHRS and CDR2 YFSETQ. The DNA of the CDR3 is TGCGCCAGCAGCCGGTTACGTAGCGGAGAAGGGGTCGGGGAGCTGTTTTTT. This encodes CASSRLRSGEGVGELFF.

The chain recombines TRBV15 with TRBJ2-1; D tentatively fits TRBD1 or TRBD2 (5 bases each). V was clipped by 1 base and J by 10 bases, with 20 bases between them. The germline CDR1 and CDR2 sequences are LNHNV and YYDKDF (reference sequence). This CDR3 contains 16 residues. The CDR3 sequence: CATSRGLGTGSREQFF. CDR3 coding DNA: TGTGCCACCAGCAGAGGGCTGGGGACCGGATCCCGCGAGCAGTTCTTC.

This clonotype was found a few times. The chain recombines TRBV5-1 with TRBJ1-2; TRBD1 matches 8 bases. V lost 1 base and J lost 6; bases outside the gene matches: 8. The germline V gene encodes CDR1 SGHRS and CDR2 YFSETQ. CDR3 length: 15 amino acids. The CDR3 DNA follows: TGCGCCAGCAGCTTGATTGTGGAGACAGGGGATGGCTACACCTTC. This encodes CASSLIVETGDGYTF. Together with reference TRBV5-1 and TRBJ1-2, the CDR3 gives the full variable domain: KAGVTQTPRYLIKTRGQQVTLSCSPISGHRSVSWYQQTPGQGLQFLFEYFSETQRNKGNFPGRFSGRQFSNSRSEMNVSTLELGDSALYLCASSLIVETGDGYTFGSGTRLTVV.

This clonotype was recorded a few times. This chain joins TRBV2 and TRBJ1-6, with D possibly matching TRBD1 (5 bases). The germline V gene has CDR1 SNHLY and CDR2 FYNNEI. The V and J ends lost 11 bases and 8 bases respectively, with 16 bases between them. This CDR3 has 13 amino acids. CDR3 residues: CAGKRDGDSPLHF. In DNA, the CDR3 is TGTGCCGGTAAACGGGACGGAGATTCACCCCTCCACTTT.

The sample holds a few counts of this clonotype. The gene calls are TRBV20-1 and TRBJ2-2; perhaps TRBD1 as D (6 bases). With 6 bases removed from V and 1 base from J, the gap between germline ends came to 12 bases. Germline V gives CDR1 DFQATT, CDR2 SNEGSKA (reference sequence). CDR3 length: 14 amino acids. As DNA, the CDR3 is TGCAGTGCCAGGGACACAGGGAACACCGGGGAGCTGTTTTTT. Translating gives CSARDTGNTGELFF.

The chain couples TRBV14 to TRBJ2-1, with D possibly TRBD2 on 5 matching bases. Trimming stripped 4 bases from V and 2 bases from J, with 12 bases between. The CDR3 has 15 residues. CDR1 is SGHDN and CDR2 is FVKESK in the germline V gene. The CDR3 reads CASSRAPRAYNEQFF. Written as DNA, the CDR3 is TGTGCCAGCAGCCGGGCCCCGCGGGCCTACAATGAGCAGTTCTTC.

As to this clonotype: One end of the junction does not line up with germline, which may come from a read error. J is TRBJ2-7 and V is TRBV20-1; D might be TRBD1 or TRBD2, each matching 6 bases. Germline CDR1 and CDR2: DFQATT and SNEGSKA (reference sequence). The CDR3 covers 14 residues. CDR3 in amino acids: CSARDGGTRYGQYF. The CDR3 DNA reads TGCAGTGCTAGAGATGGGGGGACACGTTACGGGCAGTACTTC.

The chain combines TRBV30 with TRBJ1-2; a possible D gene is TRBD1 (5 bases). The CDR3 runs 13 residues. Germline V gene lookup returns CDR1 GTSNPN and CDR2 SVGIG (reference sequence). The V end was cut by 3 bases, the J end by 3 bases, with 11 bases between. CDR3 protein: CAWRPDIHYGYTF. The DNA of the CDR3 is TGTGCCTGGAGGCCGGACATACACTATGGCTACACCTTC.

This clonotype turned up a few times. The gene calls are TRBV28 and TRBJ1-2; 11 bases align to TRBD1. V dropped 6 bases and J dropped 4; count of bases not matched to a gene: 10. CDR1 and CDR2 (germline): MDHEN, SYDVKM. The CDR3 runs to 16 residues. The CDR3 here is CASRTGQGALSYGYTF. In DNA form, the CDR3 reads TGTGCCAGCAGGACAGGACAGGGGGCGCTGAGCTATGGCTACACCTTC.

This chain uses TRBV6-1 with TRBJ2-1; D tentatively reads TRBD1 or TRBD2 (6 bases each). This CDR3 is built from 16 residues. CDR1 and CDR2 (germline): MNHNS, SASEGT. Trimming stripped 0 bases from V and 3 bases from J, with 12 bases between. The CDR3 spells CASSEAGAEGYNEQFF. In DNA form, the CDR3 reads TGTGCCAGCAGTGAAGCGGGGGCGGAGGGCTACAATGAGCAGTTCTTC.

This clonotype was counted only a few times. V gene TRBV15 combines with J gene TRBJ2-7; D might be TRBD1 (6 bases). The V end was cut by 4 bases, the J end by 0 bases, with 13 bases between. Germline lookup yields CDR1 LNHNV and CDR2 YYDKDF (reference sequence). CDR3 length: 15 amino acids. For the CDR3, the DNA is TGTGCCACCAGCACCTATGACAGGACCTCCTACGAGCAGTACTTC. Its translation is CATSTYDRTSYEQYF.

This clonotype turned up a few times. The chain is built from TRBV7-2 and TRBJ2-3; no clear D. Trimming removed 0 bases at V and 5 bases at J, with 3 bases between. Germline V lookup: CDR1 SGHTA, CDR2 FQGNSA. The CDR3 totals 12 residues. Written as DNA, the CDR3 is TGTGCCAGCAGCTTAGCAAGAGATACGCAGTATTTT. Translated: CASSLARDTQYF.

The gene calls are TRBV10-3 and TRBJ1-1; 9 bases align to TRBD1. The ends lost 4 bases at V and 0 bases at J; junction bases unmatched: 9. The CDR3 contains 17 residues. CDR1 is ENHRY and CDR2 is SYGVKD in the germline V gene. This chain's CDR3 is CAISGPGQGPLNTEAFF. The CDR3 nucleotides are TGTGCCATCAGTGGCCCGGGACAGGGTCCTTTGAACACTGAAGCTTTCTTT.

This clonotype was seen a handful of times. The chain combines TRBV7-9 with TRBJ2-1, with D tentatively TRBD2 (5 bases). This CDR3 is built from 15 residues. Germline-derived CDR1 and CDR2 are SEHNR and FQNEAQ (reference sequence). Deletions cut 4 bases from V and 3 bases from J, with 13 bases between. CDR3 DNA: TGTGCCAGCAGCTCTTCTAGCAGCTACTACAATGAGCAGTTCTTC. Its translation is CASSSSSSYYNEQFF.

The rearrangement links TRBV7-8 to TRBJ2-5, with TRBD1 identical over 9 bases. CDR1 and CDR2 (germline): SGHVS, FQNEAQ. V gave up 4 bases and J gave up 3 bases; unmatched junction bases: 6. The CDR3 loop spans 15 amino acids. CDR3 sequence reads: CASSSFRDREETQYF. Written as DNA, the CDR3 is TGTGCCAGCAGCTCATTCCGGGACAGGGAAGAGACCCAGTACTTC.

The chain carries TRBV5-6 and TRBJ2-1, with D perhaps matching TRBD1 or TRBD2 (5 bases each). V lost 2 bases to trimming and J lost 10 bases, with 16 bases between them. CDR3 length: 14 amino acids. The germline V gene has CDR1 SGHDT and CDR2 YYEEEE. Here the CDR3 DNA reads TGTGCCAGCAGCTTAGGTTACCTAGGGACGGAGCAGTTCTTC. This sequence encodes CASSLGYLGTEQFF.

This chain connects TRBV20-1 to TRBJ1-2; a possible D gene is TRBD1 (6 bases). The germline V gene has CDR1 DFQATT and CDR2 SNEGSKA (reference sequence). This CDR3 comprises 14 residues. Trimming left V 4 bases short and J 4 bases short, with 16 bases between. The CDR3, as DNA: TGCAGTGCTATAGGGAGAAGGGGGGCCTATGGCTACACCTTC. Translated: CSAIGRRGAYGYTF.